These 14 T cell receptor beta chains originate from one sample sequenced in a study of blood T cell repertoires in COVID-19. Clones were sequenced by immunoSEQ multiplex PCR, and TCRdb holds only the in-frame ones, with some missing. The data hold roughly 330,000 clones, with more than 80% observed a single time. Sequencing was performed on peripheral blood. All receptors derive from a man between 18 and 35 years old who had recovered from COVID-19.

The rearrangement uses TRBV6-2 or TRBV6-3 and TRBJ2-1, with TRBD2 as a possible D gene (6 bases). Germline CDR1 reads MNHEY; CDR2 reads SVGEGT. The CDR3 contains 18 residues. The V end lost 0 bases, the J end lost 5 bases, and 20 bases lay between the germline ends. In DNA form, the CDR3 reads TGTGCCAGCAGTTACTCGTGGTTGGCGGGAAGGCTCCACAATGAGCAGTTCTTC. Its translation is CASSYSWLAGRLHNEQFF.

The chain uses TRBV18 and TRBJ2-7, with 8 positions matching TRBD2. There are 15 residues in the CDR3. Germline CDR1 and CDR2: KGHSH and LQKENI. Germline trimming cut 2 bases from V and 3 bases from J; bases unmatched to any gene: 6. DNA for the CDR3: TGTGCCAGCTCACCAGGAAAAGCGGGGGTCTACGAGCAGTACTTC. Translation: CASSPGKAGVYEQYF.

The chain carries TRBV7-2 and TRBJ2-7, with D perhaps matching TRBD1 (6 bases). Trimming shortened V by 5 bases and J by 3 bases, and 11 bases separated the two germline ends. This CDR3 is 13 amino acids long. In germline, CDR1 is SGHTA, CDR2 FQGNSA. The CDR3 spells CASSLGTFYEQYF. CDR3 bases: TGTGCCAGCAGCCTCGGGACATTCTACGAGCAGTACTTC.

The chain couples TRBV5-6 to TRBJ2-3; no clear D. The CDR3 loop spans 14 amino acids. The germline V gene encodes CDR1 SGHDT and CDR2 YYEEEE. V was trimmed by 1 base and J by 4 bases, leaving 10 bases between them. CDR3 residues: CASSLITVSDTQYF. The CDR3 nucleotides read TGTGCCAGCAGCTTGATAACAGTTTCAGATACGCAGTATTTT. Together with reference TRBV5-6 and TRBJ2-3, the CDR3 gives the full variable domain: DAGVTQSPTHLIKTRGQQVTLRCSPKSGHDTVSWYQQALGQGPQFIFQYYEEEERQRGNFPDRFSGHQFPNYSSELNVNALLLGDSALYLCASSLITVSDTQYFGPGTRLTVL.

This clone turned up a few times. The gene calls are TRBV5-1 and TRBJ1-4; TRBD1 matches 7 bases. This CDR3 comprises 16 residues. V lost 1 base and J lost 6; bases outside the gene matches: 9. Germline CDR1 reads SGHRS; CDR2 reads YFSETQ. CDR3: CASSLKGDREDEKLFF. The CDR3 DNA sequence: TGCGCCAGCAGCTTGAAAGGTGACAGGGAGGATGAAAAACTGTTTTTT. The whole variable domain, remainder taken from reference TRBV5-1 and TRBJ1-4, is KAGVTQTPRYLIKTRGQQVTLSCSPISGHRSVSWYQQTPGQGLQFLFEYFSETQRNKGNFPGRFSGRQFSNSRSEMNVSTLELGDSALYLCASSLKGDREDEKLFFGSGTQLSVL.

This rearrangement joins TRBV6-5 to TRBJ2-7; D ambiguous. V was clipped by 7 bases and J by 0 bases, with 16 bases between them. The CDR3 is 15 residues long. CDR1 MNHEY and CDR2 SVGAGI come from the germline V gene. The CDR3 protein is CASIFRQAHSYEQYF. The DNA for the CDR3 is TGTGCCAGCATTTTCCGTCAGGCCCACTCCTACGAGCAGTACTTC.

The rearrangement joins TRBV5-3 to TRBJ2-5, with 12 positions matching TRBD2. TRBV5-3 qualifies as an ORF whose function is uncertain. The CDR3 is made up of 20 amino acids. J lost 6 bases, V lost 3 bases, and 21 bases had no gene match. The CDR3 protein is CARSWLPSGRASPYKKTQYF. The CDR3 DNA is TGTGCCAGAAGCTGGCTTCCTAGCGGGAGGGCCTCCCCCTACAAAAAGACCCAGTACTTC.

The rearrangement links TRBV30 to TRBJ2-7; D gene unclear. The CDR3 runs 12 residues. CDR1 and CDR2 (germline): GTSNPN, SVGIG (reference sequence). V gave up 3 bases and J gave up 2 bases, with 8 bases separating them. The CDR3 is CAWRVGAYEQYF. The CDR3 DNA reads as TGTGCCTGGAGGGTAGGAGCCTACGAGCAGTACTTC.

The J gene is TRBJ2-4, the V gene TRBV4-1; D possibly corresponds to TRBD2 (7 bases). The germline V gene has CDR1 MGHRA and CDR2 YSYEKL. V was shortened by 2 bases and J by 0 bases, with 20 bases between the two germline ends. The CDR3 has 19 amino acids. The CDR3 loop reads CASSQSAAGAALAKNIQYF. The CDR3 bases are TGCGCCAGCAGCCAATCGGCGGCGGGGGCAGCCCTAGCCAAAAACATTCAGTACTTC.

The chain joins TRBV6-5 to TRBJ2-1; the D is unclear. The germline V and J ends were trimmed by 7 bases and 0 bases, with 4 bases remaining between them. CDR1 and CDR2 (germline): MNHEY, SVGAGI. The CDR3 spans 12 residues. The CDR3 DNA sequence: TGTGCCAGCACGAGCTCCTACAATGAGCAGTTCTTC. As protein: CASTSSYNEQFF.

The genes are TRBV9 and TRBJ1-1, with a tentative D call TRBD1 (6 bases). The CDR3 runs 13 residues. Trimming shortened V by 3 bases and J by 4 bases, and 10 bases separated the two germline ends. Germline-derived CDR1 and CDR2 are SGDLS and YYNGEE. The CDR3 region has the DNA TGTGCCAGCAGCGCGGGAGGGGGCACTGAAGCTTTCTTT. This codes for CASSAGGGTEAFF.

The chain recombines TRBV18 with TRBJ1-4; D gene unclear. The CDR3 extends over 13 amino acids. Trimming removed 1 base from V and 7 bases from J, with 7 bases in between. Per the germline V gene, CDR1 is KGHSH and CDR2 is LQKENI. The CDR3 DNA is TGTGCCAGCTCACCACAAGAGGGTGAAAAACTGTTTTTT. It encodes CASSPQEGEKLFF.

The rearrangement uses TRBV7-3 and TRBJ2-1, with 8 bases that match TRBD1. Trimming cost V 5 bases and J 2 bases; bases outside gene matches: 5. The germline V gene has CDR1 SGHTA and CDR2 FQGTGA. The CDR3 totals 15 residues. As DNA, the CDR3 is TGTGCCAGCAGCAAAGGGGACAGGACCTACAATGAGCAGTTCTTC. Amino acids: CASSKGDRTYNEQFF.

The rearrangement uses TRBV30 and TRBJ2-1; the D gene is possibly TRBD1 (6 bases). Between the trimmed V and J ends, which lost 4 bases and 8 bases, there was a span of 21 bases. The CDR3 has 15 amino acids. Germline V gives CDR1 GTSNPN, CDR2 SVGIG (reference sequence). CDR3 loop: CAWMGLGALGDEQFF. Here the CDR3 DNA reads TGTGCCTGGATGGGTTTGGGGGCTTTGGGGGATGAGCAGTTCTTC.